This T cell receptor (beta chain) was documented in a study of shared clonotypes between healthy human individuals. Libraries were prepared by immunoSEQ multiplex PCR; TCRdb keeps only in-frame clonotypes and omits some of them. The profile shows over 2 million clones, around 95% of them singletons. The study, taken as a whole, reports: A generally larger estimated richness was seen in naive subsets than in memory subsets. Sampling involved blood alone; tissue repertoires likely differ.

On this clone itself: The antigen is unknown. In the same sample, other DNA sequences code for this CDR3.

Germline values: CDR1 SGHRS, CDR2 YFSETQ. This CDR3 has 15 amino acids. With V trimmed by 4 bases and J by 3 bases, 7 bases remained unmatched. V gene TRBV5-1 combines with J gene TRBJ1-2; 9 positions agree with TRBD1. Sequenced sample: naive CD4+ T cells sorted from blood. Subset: CD45RA+ positively selected. The clonotype was recovered from a young man in good health. The CDR3 reads CASSPGDRDHYGYTF. For the CDR3, the DNA is TGCGCCAGCAGCCCTGGGGACAGGGACCACTATGGCTACACCTTC.